This TCR beta chain emerged from a study of T cells expressing NK-cell markers (dated by TCRdb to the early 2020s). Study-level background: In sorted CD3+CD56+NKG2C+, CD3+CD56+NKG2C- and CD3+CD56-NKG2C+ T-cell subsets from about 8 donors, TCR beta-chain repertoires were profiled. Illumina HiSeq 2000/2500, MiSeq or NextSeq was used to sequence libraries as 2 x 150 bp reads. Randomly selected healthy volunteers, three men and five women, were used as the eight sequenced donors. Among the eight sequenced donors, seven were HCMV-seropositive and one was HCMV-seronegative.

General study outcomes and caveats: Those dominant clonotypes were again the most abundant among CD3+CD56-NKG2C+ cells in a few donors, at about 28.3-60.1%. In 6 or 7 donors, the dominant CD3+CD56+NKG2C+ clonotypes ranked among the top 10 CD8+ clonotypes, making up roughly 1.0-7.5% of CD8+ T cells. Whether the expanded NKG2C-expressing T cell clones were specific for HCMV antigens was left unclear.

On this clonotype: Its antigen is currently not known.

The sequencer was an Illumina HiSeq 2000. The TCR beta cDNA libraries were made using 5'RACE template switching, a step that added both a universal primer site and unique molecular identifiers. Priming for cDNA synthesis came from the TCR beta constant segment, and two successive PCR amplification steps followed. Processing in the source paper ran as follows. Reads were demultiplexed and grouped by UMI with MIGEC, and clonotypes were assembled and quantified with MiTCR. Only TCR cDNA sequences supported by at least two reads were kept to exclude erroneous sequences. The tcR package was used for downstream repertoire analysis, and clonotypes were matched between fractions using CDR3 nucleotide sequence together with V segment. Antigen specificity was annotated against VDJdb with VDJmatch, allowing one amino acid substitution in CDR3. TCRdb reprocessed the reads, reporting each CDR3 protein sequence once and no DNA. The V and J calls shown here were made by TCRdb, not taken from the authors' results. This sample's table carries under 600,000 distinct CDR3 sequences. Roughly 1.4% of the sample lies in the top ten.

For CDR1 and CDR2, the germline V gene (reference sequence) lists DFQATT and SNEGSKA. From the cysteine through the phenylalanine, the CDR3 covers 15 amino acids. Only the protein is available. HCMV serostatus was determined by detecting HCMV-specific IgG in serum with a commercial ELISA kit. Peripheral blood mononuclear cells were isolated from blood by Ficoll density gradient centrifugation. The chain employs TRBV20-1 and TRBJ2-7; TCRdb selects TRBD1, and the lack of DNA leaves this call unchecked. The TCR sequence derives from a woman between 45 and 65 years old in good health. Donor details come from another sample of the same person, matched by shared clones. The sample taken for sequencing was blood T cells: a sorted CD56 or NKG2C T cell subset, CD4+ or CD8+ T cells, or bulk PBMC T cells (not recorded which). The CDR3 loop reads CSAPRTDWGGYEQYF.